Listed here are 20 T cell receptor beta chains from one sample, sequenced in a study of blood T cells in healthy people across ages. Next came a second PCR, run for 7 to 11 cycles, which used a sample-barcoded 5' primer along with a J-beta primer mix. TCRdb analysed the 5' RACE reads with MiXCR anew, one entry per CDR3 protein. Of roughly 650,000 distinct CDR3 sequences listed, less than 40% are singletons. What was sequenced was blood. The receptors derive from a woman older than 75 in good health.

The sample holds many counts of this clonotype. This chain links TRBV20-1 with TRBJ2-4, with D uncertain. Deletions cut 4 bases from V and 7 bases from J, with 17 bases between. CDR1 and CDR2 from the germline V gene are DFQATT and SNEGSKA (reference sequence). The CDR3 extends over 14 amino acids. In nucleotides, the CDR3 is TGCAGTGCTACTCACTTGTCGTCTGGGAACATTCAGTACTTC. Protein sequence: CSATHLSSGNIQYF.

As regards this clonotype: Being one base from a much bigger clone, this may be a read error. The J gene is TRBJ2-1, the V gene TRBV20-1; D is undetermined. The CDR3 length is 14 residues. The V end lost 2 bases, the J end lost 7 bases, and 15 bases lay between the germline ends. The germline V gene encodes CDR1 DFQATT and CDR2 SNEGSKA (reference sequence). CDR3 residues: CSARSPESWNEQFF. Written as DNA, the CDR3 is TGCAGTGCTAGAAGCCCAGAGTCTTGGAATGAGCAGTTCTTC.

The J gene is TRBJ1-5, the V gene TRBV20-1, with D unresolved. The CDR3 loop spans 13 amino acids. With 7 bases removed from V and 4 bases from J, the gap between germline ends came to 14 bases. Germline assignment: CDR1 DFQATT and CDR2 SNEGSKA (reference sequence). CDR3 residues: CSVRSISNQPQHF. The CDR3 nucleotides read TGCAGTGTTCGGAGTATTAGTAATCAGCCCCAGCATTTT.

A word on this clonotype: One junction end does not reproduce the germline sequence, and a read error may be involved. The chain couples TRBV28 to TRBJ2-3; 16 nucleotides match TRBD2. The germline V gene encodes CDR1 MDHEN and CDR2 SYDVKM. This CDR3 spans 15 amino acids. DNA of the CDR3: TGTGCCAGCACCGAGACTGGGACTAGCGGGGGGGGATTGGATTTT. As protein: CASTETGTSGGGLDF.

CDR3 DNA sequence: TGCGCCAGCACCCCAGGGGCAGGACAGGGGAACACTGAAGCTTTCTTT. Translated, it gives CASTPGAGQGNTEAFF. The J gene is TRBJ1-1, the V gene TRBV5-1, with 8 positions matching TRBD1. CDR1 SGHRS and CDR2 YFSETQ come from the germline V gene. The CDR3 sequence is 16 residues long. V lost 6 bases and J lost 1; bases outside the gene matches: 11.

This clonotype was detected many times. The chain recombines TRBV29-1 with TRBJ2-4, with D possibly being TRBD1 (5 bases). The V end was cut by 4 bases, the J end by 4 bases, with 8 bases between. Germline V lookup: CDR1 SQVTM, CDR2 ANQGSEA. The CDR3 runs 12 residues. The CDR3 nucleotides read TGCAGCGTTGTAACAGGAAAAAACATTCAGTACTTC. This encodes CSVVTGKNIQYF.

This clonotype appeared many times. One end of the junction is discordant with germline, which a read error may explain. The chain is built from TRBV5-1 and TRBJ2-3; D not resolved. The CDR3 is made up of 14 amino acids. Germline V gene sequence: CDR1 SGHRS, CDR2 YFSETQ. CDR3 in DNA: TGTGCCAGCAGCTTAGGGCAAAGCACAGATACGCAGTATTTT. This encodes CASSLGQSTDTQYF.

In the case of this clonotype: One end of the junction is discordant with germline, which a read error may explain. The chain recombines TRBV7-2 with TRBJ2-7; TRBD2 agrees at 11 bases. CDR3 length: 16 amino acids. The germline V gene has CDR1 SGHTA and CDR2 FQGNSA. The DNA of the CDR3 is TGTGCCGGCAGCTACGGGACTAGCGGTACATACAATGAGCGGTACTTC. This codes for CAGSYGTSGTYNERYF.

This clonotype was recorded at least ten times. The V gene is TRBV11-2, the J gene TRBJ2-4; perhaps TRBD2 as D (5 bases). With 5 bases removed from V and 1 base from J, the gap between germline ends came to 9 bases. Per germline, CDR1 SGHAT and CDR2 FQNNGV. This CDR3 is 14 amino acids long. The CDR3 coding sequence is TGTGCCAGCAGCGCCGACTATGCCAAAAACATTCAGTACTTC. Its translation: CASSADYAKNIQYF. The complete variable domain, with remaining parts taken from reference TRBV11-2 and TRBJ2-4, reads EAGVAQSPRYKIIEKRQSVAFWCNPISGHATLYWYQQILGQGPKLLIQFQNNGVVDDSQLPKDRFSAERLKGVDSTLKIQPAKLEDSAVYLCASSADYAKNIQYFGAGTRLSVL.

The table lists this clonotype with a few counts. A much larger clone lies one base from this, so it may be a read error. The chain links TRBV4-1 to TRBJ2-5; a possible D gene is TRBD1 (7 bases). Germline CDR1 is MGHRA and CDR2 is YSYEKL. The CDR3 loop spans 16 amino acids. V gave up 0 bases and J gave up 5 bases, with 16 bases separating them. The CDR3, as DNA: TGCGCCAGCAGCCAAGATTCGGGGGCAGGGGGGGAGACCCAGTACTTC. Residues: CASSQDSGAGGETQYF.

This clonotype was counted ten times or more. The rearrangement uses TRBV20-1 and TRBJ1-6; maybe TRBD1 (6 bases). Germline-derived CDR1 and CDR2 are DFQATT and SNEGSKA (reference sequence). The CDR3 spans 13 residues. V shed 5 bases and J shed 5 bases, with 10 bases lying between them. CDR3 in amino acids: CSAGKGDNSPLHF. The CDR3 nucleotides are TGCAGTGCTGGGAAGGGGGATAATTCACCCCTCCACTTT.

Ten or more counts support this clonotype. The rearrangement uses TRBV7-8 and TRBJ2-7, with 7 bases fitting TRBD1. Per the germline V gene, CDR1 is SGHVS and CDR2 is FQNEAQ. V lost 1 base, J lost 4 bases, and 13 bases stayed unmatched. CDR3 length: 17 amino acids. The CDR3 loop is CASSLVSGGTVGYEQYF. The CDR3 DNA reads TGTGCCAGCAGCTTAGTGTCTGGTGGGACAGTTGGTTACGAGCAGTACTTC.

Comment on this clonotype: Relative to the germline gene, one junction end is altered; a read error may explain this. The rearrangement links TRBV2 to TRBJ2-3; D may match TRBD1 or TRBD2 (5 bases each). The V gene's germline CDR1 is SNHLY and CDR2 FYNNEI. The CDR3 is 13 amino acids. The CDR3 nucleotides are TGTGCCGGCAGCCTGGGACGGTCAGATACGCAGTATTTT. It is translated as CAGSLGRSDTQYF.

The V gene is TRBV6-6, the J gene TRBJ2-5; unclear D gene. Trimming took 2 bases from V and 4 from J, leaving 5 bases between them. CDR1 and CDR2 from the germline V gene are MNHNY and SVGAGI (reference sequence). This CDR3 comprises 12 residues. The CDR3 spells CASSYVGETQYF. The CDR3 region has the DNA TGTGCCAGCAGTTACGTGGGAGAGACCCAGTACTTC.

Points on this clonotype: A read error may explain this, as a much larger clone is one base away. CDR3 protein: CASSLGQGVTDTQCF. CDR3 bases: TGTGCCAGCAGCCTGGGACAGGGGGTAACAGATACGCAGTGTTTT. This chain connects TRBV7-2 to TRBJ2-3, with 11 bases aligning to TRBD1. The CDR3 covers 15 residues. CDR1 and CDR2 (germline): SGHTA, FQGNSA.

This clonotype was found a few times. V is TRBV6-6 and J is TRBJ1-2; TRBD1 matches 7 bases. Germline V gene data show CDR1 as MNHNY and CDR2 as SVGAGI (reference sequence). The CDR3 sequence is 14 residues long. After removal of 2 bases from V and 6 bases from J, the junction contained 6 bases not matched to a gene. The CDR3 is CASSYTPGGHGYTF. CDR3 DNA: TGTGCCAGCAGTTACACTCCAGGGGGTCATGGCTACACCTTC.

J is TRBJ2-1 and V is TRBV4-3; 8 bases line up with TRBD2. Germline CDR1 is LGHNA and CDR2 is YSLEER. CDR3 length equals 14 residues. V was clipped by 2 bases and J by 8 bases; unmatched bases: 5. The DNA for the CDR3 is TGCGCCAGCAGCCAACTAGCGGGCACTTATGAGCAGTTCTTC. This gives the protein CASSQLAGTYEQFF.

This clonotype was found a few times. This may be a read error, as it is one base from a much larger clone. The chain combines TRBV6-1 with TRBJ1-1, with D perhaps TRBD1 (5 bases). V lost 0 bases, J lost 4 bases, and 9 bases lay in between. CDR1 is MNHNS and CDR2 is SASEGT in the germline V gene. CDR3 length equals 14 residues. The CDR3 protein is CASSEAQGSTEAFF. Written as DNA, the CDR3 is TGTGCCAGCAGTGAAGCGCAGGGAAGCACTGAAGCTTTCTTT.

This clonotype was detected only a few times. This sequence may be a read error, since a much larger clone differs from it by one base. V and J are TRBV12-3 or TRBV12-4 and TRBJ2-3, with no clear D. This CDR3 has 17 amino acids. Trimming stripped 6 bases from V and 4 bases from J, with 23 bases between. CDR3 region: CASRPLVGGTYADTQYF. The CDR3 region has the DNA TGTGCCAGCAGACCGTTAGTTGGCGGAACCTACGCAGATACGCAGTATTTT.

The genes are TRBV7-9 and TRBJ1-1; D is possibly TRBD1 (6 bases). The CDR3 has 15 amino acids. CDR1 is SEHNR and CDR2 is FQNEAQ in the germline V gene (reference sequence). Trimming took 5 bases from V and 1 from J, leaving 14 bases between them. DNA for the CDR3: TGTGCCAGCAGCCCAGCCGGGACAAGGAACACTGAAGCTTTCTTT. Translating it yields CASSPAGTRNTEAFF.